This T cell receptor beta chain comes out of a study of cytomegalovirus exposure and HLA in healthy donors. Primers included in the PCR were 60 Vbeta and 13 Jbeta primers. Assay: immunoSEQ multiplex PCR; the TCRdb copy retains only in-frame clones and omits some. The sample includes 150,000 to 200,000 clones, about 85% of them seen just once. Germline assignment: CDR1 SGDLS and CDR2 YYNGEE. CDR3 length: 14 amino acids. The V gene end was trimmed by 4 bases and the J gene end by 3 bases; junction bases not matched to a gene: 5. The gene calls are TRBV9 and TRBJ1-2; 8 bases are shared with TRBD1. This receptor was taken from a young man in good health and CMV-seropositive. Input material: PBMCs. The CDR3 DNA is TGTGCCAGCAGCTTAGACAGGGGCGACTATGGCTACACCTTC. Translation: CASSLDRGDYGYTF.